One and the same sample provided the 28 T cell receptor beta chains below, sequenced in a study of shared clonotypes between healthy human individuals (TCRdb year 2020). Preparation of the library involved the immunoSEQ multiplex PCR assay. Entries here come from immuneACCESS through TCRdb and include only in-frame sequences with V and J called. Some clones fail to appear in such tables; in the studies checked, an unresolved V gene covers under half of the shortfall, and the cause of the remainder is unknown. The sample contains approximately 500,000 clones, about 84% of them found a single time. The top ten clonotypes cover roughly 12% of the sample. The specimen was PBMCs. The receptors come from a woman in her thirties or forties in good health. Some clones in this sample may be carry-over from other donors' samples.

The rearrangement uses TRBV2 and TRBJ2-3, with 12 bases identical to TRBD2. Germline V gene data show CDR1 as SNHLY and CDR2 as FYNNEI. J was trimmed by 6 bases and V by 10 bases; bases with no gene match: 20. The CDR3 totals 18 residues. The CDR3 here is CANSRASGRAGGVDTQYF. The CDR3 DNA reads TGTGCCAACTCGAGGGCTAGCGGGAGGGCCGGTGGAGTCGATACGCAGTATTTT.

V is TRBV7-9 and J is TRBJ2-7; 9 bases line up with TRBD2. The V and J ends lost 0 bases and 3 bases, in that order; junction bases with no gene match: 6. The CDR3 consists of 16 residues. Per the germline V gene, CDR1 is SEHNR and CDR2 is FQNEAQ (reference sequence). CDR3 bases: TGTGCCAGCAGCTTAGCTCTAGCGGGAAACTACTACGAGCAGTACTTC. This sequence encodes CASSLALAGNYYEQYF.

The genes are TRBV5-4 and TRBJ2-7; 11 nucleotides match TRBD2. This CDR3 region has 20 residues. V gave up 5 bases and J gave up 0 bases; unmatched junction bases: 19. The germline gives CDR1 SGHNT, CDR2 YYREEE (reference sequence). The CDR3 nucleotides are TGTGCCAGCAGTTCGAAGGTGGGGGGACTAGCGGAGCTCCGCTCCTACGAGCAGTACTTC. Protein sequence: CASSSKVGGLAELRSYEQYF.

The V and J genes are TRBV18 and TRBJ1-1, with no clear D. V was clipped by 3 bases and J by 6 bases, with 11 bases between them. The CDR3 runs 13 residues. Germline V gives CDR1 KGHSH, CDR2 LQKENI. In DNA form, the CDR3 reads TGTGCCAGCTCACCGTCCTCGGGTGCTGAAGCTTTCTTT. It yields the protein CASSPSSGAEAFF. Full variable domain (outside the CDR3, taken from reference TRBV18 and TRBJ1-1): NAGVMQNPRHLVRRRGQEARLRCSPMKGHSHVYWYRQLPEEGLKFMVYLQKENIIDESGMPKERFSAEFPKEGPSILRIQQVVRGDSAAYFCASSPSSGAEAFFGQGTRLTVV.

Here the CDR3 reads CASSRINTEAFF. The DNA for the CDR3 is TGTGCCAGCAGTCGCATTAACACTGAAGCTTTCTTT. The chain couples TRBV11-2 to TRBJ1-1; D call uncertain. Germline lookup yields CDR1 SGHAT and CDR2 FQNNGV. CDR3 length equals 12 residues. The germline V and J ends were trimmed by 6 bases and 2 bases, with 7 bases remaining between them.

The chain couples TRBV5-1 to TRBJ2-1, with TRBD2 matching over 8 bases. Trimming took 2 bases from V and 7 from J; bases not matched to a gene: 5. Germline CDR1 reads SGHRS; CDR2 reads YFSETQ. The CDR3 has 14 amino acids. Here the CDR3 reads CASSLGGGLNEQFF. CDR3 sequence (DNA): TGCGCCAGCAGCTTAGGCGGGGGGCTGAATGAGCAGTTCTTC.

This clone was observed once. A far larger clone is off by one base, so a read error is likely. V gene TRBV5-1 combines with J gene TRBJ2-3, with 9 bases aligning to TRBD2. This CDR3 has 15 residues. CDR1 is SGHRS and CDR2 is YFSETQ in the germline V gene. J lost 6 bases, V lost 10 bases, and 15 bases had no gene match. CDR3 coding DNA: TGCGCCGGCACCCCGGGTAGCGGGGGTGGGGATACGCAGTATTTT. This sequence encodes CAGTPGSGGGDTQYF.

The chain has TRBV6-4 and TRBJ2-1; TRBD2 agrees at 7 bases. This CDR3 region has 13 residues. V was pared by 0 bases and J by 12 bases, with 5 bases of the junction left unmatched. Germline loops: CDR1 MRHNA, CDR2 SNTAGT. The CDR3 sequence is CASSDSASGGQFF. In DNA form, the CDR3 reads TGTGCCAGCAGTGACTCGGCTAGCGGTGGGCAGTTCTTC.

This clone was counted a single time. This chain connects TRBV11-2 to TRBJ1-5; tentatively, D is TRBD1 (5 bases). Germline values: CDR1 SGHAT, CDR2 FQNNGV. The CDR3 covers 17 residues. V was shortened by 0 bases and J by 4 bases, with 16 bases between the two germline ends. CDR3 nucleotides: TGTGCCAGCAGCTTAGAGGGCGGGCGGGGGGTAAATCAGCCCCAGCATTTT. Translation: CASSLEGGRGVNQPQHF.

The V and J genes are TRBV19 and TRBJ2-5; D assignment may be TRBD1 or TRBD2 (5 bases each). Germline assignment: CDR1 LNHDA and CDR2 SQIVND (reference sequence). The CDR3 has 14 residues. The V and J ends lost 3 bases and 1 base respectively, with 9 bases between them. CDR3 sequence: CASSIVGTQETQYF. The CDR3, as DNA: TGTGCCAGTAGTATTGTGGGGACCCAAGAGACCCAGTACTTC.

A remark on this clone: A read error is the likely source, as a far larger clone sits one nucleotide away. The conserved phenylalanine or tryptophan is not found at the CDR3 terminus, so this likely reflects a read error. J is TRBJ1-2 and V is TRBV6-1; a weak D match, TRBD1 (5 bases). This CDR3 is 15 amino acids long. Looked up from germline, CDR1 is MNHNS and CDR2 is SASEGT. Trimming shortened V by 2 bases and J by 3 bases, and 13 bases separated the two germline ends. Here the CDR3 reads CASSEQPGGDYGYTS. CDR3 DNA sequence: TGTGCCAGCAGTGAACAACCCGGGGGAGACTATGGCTACACCTCC.

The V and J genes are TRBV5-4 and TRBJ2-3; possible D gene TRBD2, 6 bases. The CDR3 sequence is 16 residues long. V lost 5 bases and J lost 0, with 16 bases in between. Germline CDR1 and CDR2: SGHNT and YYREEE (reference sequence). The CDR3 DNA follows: TGTGCCAGCAGGCGACATAGCGGTCCTAGCACAGATACGCAGTATTTT. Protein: CASRRHSGPSTDTQYF.

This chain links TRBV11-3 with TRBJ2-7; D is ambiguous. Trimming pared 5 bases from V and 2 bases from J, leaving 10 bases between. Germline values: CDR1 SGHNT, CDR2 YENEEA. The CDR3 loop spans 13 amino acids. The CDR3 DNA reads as TGTGCCAGCAGCCGGACCAGAACCTACGAGCAGTACTTC. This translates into CASSRTRTYEQYF.

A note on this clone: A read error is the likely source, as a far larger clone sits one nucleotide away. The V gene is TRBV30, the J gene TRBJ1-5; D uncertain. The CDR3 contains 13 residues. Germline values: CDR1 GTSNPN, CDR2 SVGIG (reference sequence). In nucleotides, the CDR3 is TGTGCCTGGAGTGGGACGGGGAATCGGCCCCAGCATTTT. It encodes CAWSGTGNRPQHF.

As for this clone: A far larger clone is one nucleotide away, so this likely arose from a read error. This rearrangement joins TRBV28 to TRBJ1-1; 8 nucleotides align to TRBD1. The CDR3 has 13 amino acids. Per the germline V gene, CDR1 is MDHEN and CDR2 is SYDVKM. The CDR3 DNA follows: TGTGCCAACAGTTTAGACAGGGGCGAGGAAGCTTTCTTT. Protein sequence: CANSLDRGEEAFF.

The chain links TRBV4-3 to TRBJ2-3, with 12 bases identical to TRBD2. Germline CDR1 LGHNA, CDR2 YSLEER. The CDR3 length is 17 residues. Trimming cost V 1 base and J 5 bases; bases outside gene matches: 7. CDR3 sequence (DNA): TGCGCCAGCAGCCAAGTCGGACTAGCGGGACGAGTAGATACGCAGTATTTT. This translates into CASSQVGLAGRVDTQYF.

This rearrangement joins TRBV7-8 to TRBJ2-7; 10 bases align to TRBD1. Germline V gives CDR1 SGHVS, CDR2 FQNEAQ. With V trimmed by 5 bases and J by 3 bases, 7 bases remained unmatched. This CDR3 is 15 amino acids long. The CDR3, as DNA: TGTGCCAGCAGCGTGGGACAGGGGTTTCACTACGAGCAGTACTTC. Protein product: CASSVGQGFHYEQYF. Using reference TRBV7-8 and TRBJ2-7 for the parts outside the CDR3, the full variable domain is GAGVSQSPRYKVAKRGQDVALRCDPISGHVSLFWYQQALGQGPEFLTYFQNEAQLDKSGLPSDRFFAERPEGSVSTLKIQRTQQEDSAVYLCASSVGQGFHYEQYFGPGTRLTVT.

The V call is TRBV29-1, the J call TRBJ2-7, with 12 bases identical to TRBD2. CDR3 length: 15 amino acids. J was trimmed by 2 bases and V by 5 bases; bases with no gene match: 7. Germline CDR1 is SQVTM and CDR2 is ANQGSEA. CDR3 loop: CSVRGLAGHPYEQYF. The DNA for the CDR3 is TGCAGCGTTCGTGGACTAGCGGGACACCCCTACGAGCAGTACTTC.

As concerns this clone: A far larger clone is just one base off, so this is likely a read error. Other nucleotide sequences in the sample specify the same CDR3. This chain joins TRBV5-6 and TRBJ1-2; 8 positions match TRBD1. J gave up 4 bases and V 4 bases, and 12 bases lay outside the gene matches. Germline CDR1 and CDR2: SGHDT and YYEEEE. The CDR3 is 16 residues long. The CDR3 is CASSLWGTGDSYGYTF. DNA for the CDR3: TGTGCCAGCAGCCTATGGGGGACAGGTGATTCCTATGGCTACACCTTC.

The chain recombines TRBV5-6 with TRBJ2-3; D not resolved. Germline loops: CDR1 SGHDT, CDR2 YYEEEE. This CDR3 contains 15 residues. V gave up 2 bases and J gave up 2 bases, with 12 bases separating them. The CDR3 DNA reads TGTGCCAGCAGCTTAACATCGTACCTCACAGATACGCAGTATTTT. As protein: CASSLTSYLTDTQYF.

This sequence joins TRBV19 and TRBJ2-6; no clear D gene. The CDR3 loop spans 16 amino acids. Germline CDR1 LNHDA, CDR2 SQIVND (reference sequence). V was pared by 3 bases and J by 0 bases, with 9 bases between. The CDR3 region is CASSIGRNSGANVLTF. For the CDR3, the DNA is TGTGCCAGTAGTATCGGACGGAACTCTGGGGCCAACGTCCTGACTTTC.

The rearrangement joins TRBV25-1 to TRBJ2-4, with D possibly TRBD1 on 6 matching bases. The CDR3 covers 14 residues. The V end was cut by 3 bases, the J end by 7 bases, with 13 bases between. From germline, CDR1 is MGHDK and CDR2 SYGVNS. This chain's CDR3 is CASSDPGEDNIQYF. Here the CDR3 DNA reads TGTGCCAGCAGTGACCCAGGGGAAGATAACATTCAGTACTTC.

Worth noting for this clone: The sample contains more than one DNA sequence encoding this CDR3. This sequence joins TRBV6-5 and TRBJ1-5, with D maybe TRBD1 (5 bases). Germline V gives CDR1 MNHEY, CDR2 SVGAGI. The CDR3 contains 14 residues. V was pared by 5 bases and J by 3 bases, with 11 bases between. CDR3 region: CASSTGLPNQPQHF. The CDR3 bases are TGTGCCAGCAGTACGGGGCTTCCCAATCAGCCCCAGCATTTT.

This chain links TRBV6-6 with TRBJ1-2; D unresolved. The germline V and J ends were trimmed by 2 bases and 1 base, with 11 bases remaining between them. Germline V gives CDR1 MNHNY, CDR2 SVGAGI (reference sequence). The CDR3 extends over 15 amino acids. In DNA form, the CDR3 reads TGTGCCAGCAGTTACGGGTCACAAAATAACTATGGCTACACCTTC. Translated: CASSYGSQNNYGYTF.

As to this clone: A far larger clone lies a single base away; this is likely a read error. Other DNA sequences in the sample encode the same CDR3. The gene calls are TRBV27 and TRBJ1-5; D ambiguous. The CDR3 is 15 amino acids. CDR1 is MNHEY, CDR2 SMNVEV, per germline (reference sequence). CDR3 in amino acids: CASSLWGVGNQPQHF. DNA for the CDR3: TGTGCCAGCAGTTTGTGGGGTGTCGGCAATCAGCCACAGCATTTT.

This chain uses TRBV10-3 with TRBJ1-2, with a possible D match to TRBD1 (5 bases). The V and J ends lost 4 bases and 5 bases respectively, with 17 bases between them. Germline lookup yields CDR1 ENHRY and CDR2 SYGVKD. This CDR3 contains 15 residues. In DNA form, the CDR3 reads TGTGCCATCAGTGCTGGTGGCAGGGAAGGTTATGGCTACACCTTC. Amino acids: CAISAGGREGYGYTF.

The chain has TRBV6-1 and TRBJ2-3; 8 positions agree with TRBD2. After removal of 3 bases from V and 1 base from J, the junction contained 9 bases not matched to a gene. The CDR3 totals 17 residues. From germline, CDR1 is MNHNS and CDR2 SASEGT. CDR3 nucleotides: TGTGCCAGCAGTGAGGGGTCTGGGCGGGGGGGCACAGATACGCAGTATTTT. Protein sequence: CASSEGSGRGGTDTQYF.

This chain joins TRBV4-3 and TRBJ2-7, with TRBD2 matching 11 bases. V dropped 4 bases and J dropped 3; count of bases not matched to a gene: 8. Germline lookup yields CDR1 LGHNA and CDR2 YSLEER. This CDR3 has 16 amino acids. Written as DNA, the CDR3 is TGCGCCAGCAGCCCCTTACTAGCGGGAGCCCACTACGAGCAGTACTTC. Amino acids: CASSPLLAGAHYEQYF.